Below are 2 T cell receptor beta chains sequenced from a single sample in a study of T cells expressing NK-cell markers. TCRdb re-called the 5' RACE reads, yielding one record per CDR3 amino acid sequence without DNA. In total, the table holds about 160,000 distinct CDR3 sequences. The specimen was blood T cells: a sorted CD56 or NKG2C T cell subset, CD4+ or CD8+ T cells, or bulk PBMC T cells (not recorded which). These TCRs come from a woman aged 18 to 75 in good health.

The V gene is TRBV9, the J gene TRBJ2-2; as DNA is missing, the TRBD1 call by TCRdb cannot be tested. The CDR3 is 17 amino acids. Per germline, CDR1 SGDLS and CDR2 YYNGEE. CDR3 in amino acids: CASSVAGGRMNTGELFF.

The V gene is TRBV5-1, the J gene TRBJ2-3; absent DNA, TCRdb's TRBD1 call cannot be checked. The CDR3 is 14 amino acids. CDR1 and CDR2 (germline): SGHRS, YFSETQ. CDR3 loop: CASSGDRLTDTQYF.